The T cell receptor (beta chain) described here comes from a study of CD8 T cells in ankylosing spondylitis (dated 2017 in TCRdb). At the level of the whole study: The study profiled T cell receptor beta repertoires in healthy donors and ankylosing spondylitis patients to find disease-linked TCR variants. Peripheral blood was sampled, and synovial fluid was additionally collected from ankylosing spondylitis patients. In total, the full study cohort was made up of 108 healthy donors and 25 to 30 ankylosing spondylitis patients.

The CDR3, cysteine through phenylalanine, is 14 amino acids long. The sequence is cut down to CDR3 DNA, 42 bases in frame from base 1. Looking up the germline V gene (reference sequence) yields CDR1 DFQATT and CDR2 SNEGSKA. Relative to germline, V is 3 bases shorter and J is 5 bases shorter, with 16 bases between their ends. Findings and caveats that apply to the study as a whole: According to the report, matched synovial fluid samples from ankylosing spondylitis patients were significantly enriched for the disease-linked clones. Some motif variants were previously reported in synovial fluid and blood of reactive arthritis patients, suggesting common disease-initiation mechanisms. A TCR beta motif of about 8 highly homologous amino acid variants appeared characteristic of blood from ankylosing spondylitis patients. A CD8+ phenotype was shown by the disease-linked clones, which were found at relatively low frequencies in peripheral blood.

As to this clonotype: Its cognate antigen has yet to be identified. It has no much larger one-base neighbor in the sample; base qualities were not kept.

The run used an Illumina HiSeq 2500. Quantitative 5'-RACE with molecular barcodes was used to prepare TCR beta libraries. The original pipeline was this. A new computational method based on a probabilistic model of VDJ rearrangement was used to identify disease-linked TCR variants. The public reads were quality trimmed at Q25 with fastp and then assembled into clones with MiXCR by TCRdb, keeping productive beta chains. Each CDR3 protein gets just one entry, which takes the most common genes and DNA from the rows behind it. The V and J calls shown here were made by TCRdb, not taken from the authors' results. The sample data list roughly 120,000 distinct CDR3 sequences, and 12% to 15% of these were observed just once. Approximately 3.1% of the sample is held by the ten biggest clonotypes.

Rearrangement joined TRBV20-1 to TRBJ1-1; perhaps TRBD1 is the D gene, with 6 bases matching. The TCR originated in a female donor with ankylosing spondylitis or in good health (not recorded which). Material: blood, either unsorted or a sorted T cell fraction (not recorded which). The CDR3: CSARSGGGGTEAFF. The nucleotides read TGCAGTGCTAGGTCGGGGGGCGGGGGAACTGAAGCTTTCTTT.